Presented here are 10 T cell receptor beta chains from one specimen sequenced in a study of persistence of HIV-infected CD4 T cells (dated by TCRdb to 2018 to 2020). The treatment or condition label on this specimen signifies: suppressive antiretroviral therapy. Lysates of CMV-infected fibroblasts at about 9.5 ug/mL were used to stimulate the cells. CD4+ T cells that responded were sorted based on upregulation of both CD40 ligand and CD69. What these receptors recognize is not known. The immunoSEQ hsTCRB assay version 4, run in survey mode, was used to sequence TCRbeta repertoires from genomic DNA. Imported from immuneACCESS, the table was reduced by TCRdb to in-frame sequences with V and J called. These copies leave out some clones; in studies compared against another copy, an unresolved V gene accounts for under half, and the cause of the remainder is not known. For this sample there are under 20,000 clones; around 60% appear just once. The ten largest clonotypes hold 7% to 10% of the sample.

This specimen consisted of CD4+ T cells sorted from PBMCs after approximately 19-hour stimulation, obtained from a patient who received antiretroviral therapy. The sample's cell subset or site label, in plain terms: CD40L+CD69+ CD4 T cells responding to CMV lysate. The source of these receptors is an adult woman with HIV who was CMV-seropositive.

This clone turned up a few times. The chain has TRBV21-1 and TRBJ1-1; the table's D call, TRBD1, was not checked against the DNA. TRBV21-1 counts as a pseudogene. CDR3 length: 17 amino acids. CDR3 loop: CASSTRDSQTPKREAFF. In DNA form, the CDR3 reads TGTGCCAGCAGCACCCGGGACAGCCAAACCCCGAAAAGGGAGGCTTTCTTT.

The gene calls are TRBV11-1 and TRBJ1-1; D is unclear. The CDR3 consists of 14 residues. V was shortened by 2 bases and J by 1 base, with 8 bases between the two germline ends. Germline loops: CDR1 SGHAT, CDR2 FQDESV (reference sequence). CDR3 in amino acids: CASSLQASNTEAFF. The DNA for the CDR3 is TGTGCCAGCAGCTTACAGGCCTCGAACACTGAAGCTTTCTTT.

The gene calls are TRBV5-1 and TRBJ2-7; D is unresolved. The germline V gene has CDR1 SGHRS and CDR2 YFSETQ. The V and J ends lost 7 bases and 1 base respectively, with 15 bases between them. This CDR3 spans 14 amino acids. CDR3 protein: CASSTRVDSYEQYF. CDR3 in DNA: TGCGCCAGCTCGACACGAGTAGATTCCTACGAGCAGTACTTC.

The chain is built from TRBV7-6 and TRBJ2-5; 15 bases align to TRBD2. This CDR3 comprises 15 residues. Germline V gives CDR1 SGHVS, CDR2 FNYEAQ. V trimming: 1 base; J trimming: 10 bases; junction bases outside the gene matches: 4. The CDR3 sequence is CASSLDGTSGGIQYF. CDR3 nucleotides: TGTGCCAGCAGCTTAGACGGGACTAGCGGGGGGATCCAGTACTTC.

The chain recombines TRBV28 with TRBJ1-4; D gene uncertain. Germline CDR1 is MDHEN and CDR2 is SYDVKM. V was pared by 4 bases and J by 13 bases, with 10 bases between. This CDR3 region has 11 residues. The CDR3 loop is CASSSGLGLFF. The CDR3 DNA follows: TGTGCCAGCAGTTCGGGTTTGGGACTGTTTTTT. Complete variable domain (other parts from reference TRBV28 and TRBJ1-4): DVKVTQSSRYLVKRTGEKVFLECVQDMDHENMFWYRQDPGLGLRLIYFSYDVKMKEKGDIPEGYSVSREKKERFSLILESASTNQTSMYLCASSSGLGLFFGSGTQLSVL.

The chain uses TRBV7-9 and TRBJ2-7; D gene uncertain. The germline CDR1 and CDR2 sequences are SEHNR and FQNEAQ (reference sequence). The CDR3 is 14 amino acids. V lost 0 bases, J lost 7 bases, and 13 bases lay in between. CDR3 DNA sequence: TGTGCCAGCAGCTTAGCGAGCCAGACTCAGGAGCAGTACTTC. Translated: CASSLASQTQEQYF. Full variable domain (missing parts from reference TRBV7-9 and TRBJ2-7): DTGVSQNPRHKITKRGQNVTFRCDPISEHNRLYWYRQTLGQGPEFLTYFQNEAQLEKSRLLSDRFSAERPKGSFSTLEIQRTEQGDSAMYLCASSLASQTQEQYFGPGTRLTVT.

The CDR3 nucleotides read TGTGCCAGCAGCTCCCTAGCGGGGGGCGTCACAGATACGCAGTATTTT. The encoded protein is CASSSLAGGVTDTQYF. The rearrangement uses TRBV13 and TRBJ2-3; 11 nucleotides match TRBD2. The length of the CDR3 is 16 residues. Germline lookup yields CDR1 PRHDT and CDR2 FYEKMQ (reference sequence). The ends lost 4 bases at V and 2 bases at J; junction bases unmatched: 5.

This clone turned up a few times. The chain employs TRBV5-4 and TRBJ2-6; possibly TRBD1 for D (5 bases). The V end lost 4 bases, the J end lost 0 bases, and 17 bases lay between the germline ends. This CDR3 region has 18 residues. CDR1 SGHNT and CDR2 YYREEE come from the germline V gene (reference sequence). The CDR3 region is CASSATGIGFSGANVLTF. The DNA for the CDR3 is TGTGCCAGCAGCGCCACAGGTATAGGTTTCTCTGGGGCCAACGTCCTGACTTTC.

The chain is built from TRBV6-4 and TRBJ1-1; TRBD1 matches 8 bases. V lost 6 bases, J lost 4 bases, and 10 bases stayed unmatched. CDR1 and CDR2 from the germline V gene are MRHNA and SNTAGT. This CDR3 region has 15 residues. The CDR3 region has the DNA TGTGCCAGCAGGGGGGACGACAGGGGAACCACTGAAGCTTTCTTT. Amino acid sequence: CASRGDDRGTTEAFF.

V and J are TRBV13 and TRBJ1-1; TRBD1 aligns across 7 bases. The CDR3 sequence is 14 residues long. The germline V gene has CDR1 PRHDT and CDR2 FYEKMQ (reference sequence). The V segment lost 3 bases and the J segment 5 bases; nucleotides outside the gene matches: 6. In nucleotides, the CDR3 is TGTGCCAGCAGCTTCGGACAGGTTAAGACTGAAGCTTTCTTT. Its translation is CASSFGQVKTEAFF.